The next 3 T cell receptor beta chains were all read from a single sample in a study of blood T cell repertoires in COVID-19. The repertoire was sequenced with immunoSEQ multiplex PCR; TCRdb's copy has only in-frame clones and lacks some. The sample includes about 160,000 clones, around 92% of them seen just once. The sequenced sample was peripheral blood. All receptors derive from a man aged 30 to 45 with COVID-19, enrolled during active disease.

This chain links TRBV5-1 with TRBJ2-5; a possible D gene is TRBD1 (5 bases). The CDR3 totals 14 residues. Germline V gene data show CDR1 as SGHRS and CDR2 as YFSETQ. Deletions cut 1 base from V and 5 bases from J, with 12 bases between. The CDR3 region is CASSLTAAGETQYF. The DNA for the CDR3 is TGCGCCAGCAGCTTGACGGCGGCAGGGGAGACCCAGTACTTC.

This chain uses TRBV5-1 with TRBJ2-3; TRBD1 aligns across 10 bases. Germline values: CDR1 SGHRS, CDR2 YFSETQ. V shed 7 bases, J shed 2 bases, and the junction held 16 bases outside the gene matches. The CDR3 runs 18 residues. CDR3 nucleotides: TGCGCCAGCGGCCTTCAACCGGGACAGGGGACCCCCACAGATACGCAGTATTTT. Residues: CASGLQPGQGTPTDTQYF.

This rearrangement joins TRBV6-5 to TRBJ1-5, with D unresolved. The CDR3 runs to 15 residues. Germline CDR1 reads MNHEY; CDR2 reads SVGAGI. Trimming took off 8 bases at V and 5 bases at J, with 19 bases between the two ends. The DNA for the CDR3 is TGTGCCAGCCGGCCTGGGCAGGCTACGCATCAGCCCCAGCATTTT. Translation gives CASRPGQATHQPQHF.